This T cell receptor (beta chain) was recovered during a study of blood T cell repertoires in COVID-19 (dated by TCRdb to about 2020). About the full investigation: The collaborator samples originated in the United States, Italy and Spain and spanned the acute and convalescent phases of COVID-19. The material from the prospective study consisted of cDNA or gDNA derived from T cells, B-cell-depleted T cells, or PBMCs. The repertoires were released in a freely available public database meant as a resource for research on the immune response to SARS-CoV-2. Deeply sampled blood TCRbeta repertoires from subjects exposed to, actively infected with, or recovered from COVID-19 were included in the dataset. The sample metadata nearly always contained a de-identified subject ID, COVID-19 status, age in years and sex. Samples were obtained from the ongoing ImmuneRACE study (first 160 participants) and from over 1,000 subjects provided by 6 global collaborators. Where available, HLA class I and class II types were obtained from metadata supplied by the sample provider rather than from assay-based typing.

General conclusions and limits of the study: How much clinical and demographic metadata was included differed by source and by participant, and the metadata was provided uncurated.

Per the germline V gene, SGHNT is the CDR1 and YENEEA is the CDR2. V sheds 4 bases and J sheds 2 bases, leaving 11 bases between their ends. The CDR3 spans 14 residues, from the cysteine through the phenylalanine. Just the 42-base CDR3 DNA is kept, in frame starting at base 1. The immunoSEQ Assay, a bias-controlled multiplex PCR, was used to amplify TCRbeta CDR3 regions from genomic DNA. The authors processed their data as follows. The number of nucleated cells in each sample was estimated by amplification of reference gene primers within the assay. Sequence reads were collapsed and filtered to measure the absolute abundance of every unique TCRbeta CDR3 rearrangement. For each sample, productive Simpson clonality was calculated as the square root of Simpson's diversity index over productive rearrangements. Sourced from immuneACCESS, this table was stored by TCRdb with only in-frame sequences that have V and J called. A share of the clones is absent; for the studies checked, an unresolved V gene accounts for under half, and the remainder has no known explanation. For V, J and clone size, that table is used; D and trimming come from the DNA. Recorded for this sample are 130,000 to 150,000 clones; 88% of them occurred a single time. In total, the top ten clones hold approximately 1.2% of the sample.

About this clone itself: What this receptor recognizes is not known. Nothing much larger sits one base from this clone, and base qualities are not available.

Participants in the prospective study were enrolled through a virtual design, were aged about 18 to 89 years, and lived in about 25 United States geographic areas. Cohort assignment in the prospective study relied on participant-reported clinical history from a screening survey and a study questionnaire. In the prospective study, mobile phlebotomists collected whole blood, serum and a nasopharyngeal or oropharyngeal swab from each participant. Additional blood draws and questionnaires over an approximately 2-month period could optionally be provided by prospective study participants. Blood samples from the prospective study were shipped frozen or at room temperature prior to DNA extraction.

This receptor chain uses TRBV11-3 and TRBJ1-1; no D gene can be assigned with confidence. The TCR sequence derives from a woman in her twenties or thirties with acute COVID-19. The sample taken for sequencing was PBMCs or T cells enriched from blood (not recorded which). The CDR3 protein is CASSSGVSNTEAFF. DNA sequence: TGTGCCAGCAGCTCCGGCGTTAGCAACACTGAAGCTTTCTTT.